The 32 T cell receptor beta chains below all came from one sample that was sequenced in a study of blood T cell repertoires in COVID-19. Assay: immunoSEQ multiplex PCR; the TCRdb copy retains only in-frame clones and omits some. The repertoire includes about 230,000 clones, over 80% of them detected once, and about 2.5% sits in the top ten. The material sequenced was peripheral blood. Receptors originate from a woman aged 65 to 85 with active or convalescent COVID-19.

J is TRBJ2-7 and V is TRBV28, with D possibly matching TRBD1 (6 bases). From germline, CDR1 is MDHEN and CDR2 SYDVKM. Deletions cut 7 bases from V and 4 bases from J, with 17 bases between. This CDR3 spans 14 amino acids. CDR3 nucleotides: TGTGCCAGCACCCCCGGCCAGGGGACGTACGAGCAGTACTTC. This gives the protein CASTPGQGTYEQYF.

Notes on this clone: At one end, the junction sequence differs from germline, possibly due to a read error. This rearrangement joins TRBV2 to TRBJ2-3; maybe TRBD2 (6 bases). The length of the CDR3 is 14 residues. Germline CDR1 SNHLY, CDR2 FYNNEI. The CDR3 bases are TGTGCCAGCAGTGAGGGACTTTCCACAAATACGCAGTATTTT. Amino acid sequence: CASSEGLSTNTQYF.

The chain is built from TRBV30 and TRBJ2-5; D might be TRBD2 (6 bases). Germline-derived CDR1 and CDR2 are GTSNPN and SVGIG (reference sequence). With 3 bases removed from V and 5 bases from J, the gap between germline ends came to 16 bases. The CDR3 is made up of 14 amino acids. The CDR3, as DNA: TGTGCCTGGAGGAGACTAGTCGACGGTGAGACCCAGTACTTC. As protein: CAWRRLVDGETQYF.

CDR3 sequence: CASSLQAGRDTQYF. CDR3 nucleotide sequence: TGTGCCAGCAGTTTGCAAGCGGGAAGGGATACGCAGTATTTT. This chain connects TRBV6-2 or TRBV6-3 to TRBJ2-3; TRBD2 matches 7 bases. CDR3 length: 14 amino acids. Germline V gene sequence: CDR1 MNHEY, CDR2 SVGEGT. Trimming took 4 bases from V and 6 from J; bases not matched to a gene: 7.

The table lists this clone with a count of one. The J gene is TRBJ2-7, the V gene TRBV11-3; TRBD1 agrees at 8 bases. Trimming at V came to 4 bases and at J to 3 bases, leaving 5 bases not matched to a gene. The CDR3 spans 14 residues. Germline assignment: CDR1 SGHNT and CDR2 YENEEA. The CDR3 sequence: CASSSWDRNYEQYF. DNA for the CDR3: TGTGCCAGCAGCTCTTGGGACAGGAACTACGAGCAGTACTTC.

The genes are TRBV2 and TRBJ1-5; D is uncertain. Germline loops: CDR1 SNHLY, CDR2 FYNNEI. V lost 8 bases and J 0 bases, leaving 8 bases between the germline ends. The CDR3 extends over 13 amino acids. The CDR3 DNA sequence: TGTGCCAGCGTCAGTAATAGCAATCAGCCCCAGCATTTT. It is translated as CASVSNSNQPQHF.

The chain has TRBV12-3 or TRBV12-4 and TRBJ2-5, with TRBD1 matching 8 bases. The CDR3 covers 12 residues. V lost 6 bases, J lost 5 bases, and 2 bases stayed unmatched. The chain's CDR3 is CASSGQGETQYF. In nucleotides, the CDR3 is TGTGCCAGCAGCGGACAGGGCGAGACCCAGTACTTC.

This chain uses TRBV28 with TRBJ1-5; D is ambiguous. With 8 bases removed from V and 2 bases from J, the gap between germline ends came to 13 bases. This CDR3 comprises 14 residues. The germline CDR1 and CDR2 sequences are MDHEN and SYDVKM. The CDR3 loop reads CASLVGLGNQPQHF. In nucleotides, the CDR3 is TGTGCCAGCTTAGTAGGACTTGGCAATCAGCCCCAGCATTTT.

The J gene is TRBJ2-3, the V gene TRBV9; 8 nucleotides agree with TRBD1. The V gene's germline CDR1 is SGDLS and CDR2 YYNGEE. The CDR3 totals 14 residues. With 3 bases clipped from V and 3 bases from J, the junction kept 3 bases outside the gene matches. CDR3 sequence reads: CASSADRVTDTQYF. The CDR3, as DNA: TGTGCCAGCAGCGCGGACAGGGTTACAGATACGCAGTATTTT. Variable domain in full (rest from reference TRBV9 and TRBJ2-3): DSGVTQTPKHLITATGQRVTLRCSPRSGDLSVYWYQQSLDQGLQFLIQYYNGEERAKGNILERFSAQQFPDLHSELNLSSLELGDSALYFCASSADRVTDTQYFGPGTRLTVL.

The J gene is TRBJ1-1, the V gene TRBV11-3; 8 positions agree with TRBD1. The trim removed 5 bases at V and 12 bases at J, leaving 8 bases unmatched. From germline, CDR1 is SGHNT and CDR2 YENEEA. The CDR3 consists of 12 residues. The CDR3 sequence: CASSARQGPTFF. DNA of the CDR3: TGTGCCAGCAGCGCCCGACAGGGGCCCACTTTCTTT.

The sample holds a few counts of this clone. V and J are TRBV7-9 and TRBJ2-2; D is possibly TRBD1 (5 bases). CDR1 and CDR2 (germline): SEHNR, FQNEAQ (reference sequence). Trimming removed 6 bases at V and 7 bases at J, with 21 bases between. This CDR3 contains 16 residues. CDR3 sequence reads: CASSRRGTDTGGELFF. CDR3 bases: TGTGCCAGCAGTCGAAGGGGCACGGATACCGGCGGGGAGCTGTTTTTT.

The chain recombines TRBV3-1 (or the pseudogene TRBV3-2) with TRBJ2-3; perhaps TRBD2 as D (6 bases). Between the trimmed V and J ends, which lost 1 base and 2 bases, there was a span of 10 bases. CDR3 length: 15 residues. CDR1 and CDR2 (germline): LGHDT, YNNKEL (reference sequence). CDR3: CASSQAWGVTDTQYF. DNA for the CDR3: TGTGCCAGCAGCCAAGCTTGGGGGGTCACAGATACGCAGTATTTT.

This clone was detected only once. J is TRBJ2-1 and V is TRBV11-3; the match to TRBD1 covers 8 bases. In germline, CDR1 is SGHNT, CDR2 YENEEA. V shed 1 base, J shed 5 bases, and the junction held 7 bases outside the gene matches. The length of the CDR3 is 16 residues. CDR3 coding DNA: TGTGCCAGCAGCTTAGGCACCGGGACAGGCCACAATGAGCAGTTCTTC. This codes for CASSLGTGTGHNEQFF.

V usage is TRBV5-1 and J usage is TRBJ2-2; TRBD1 matches at 9 bases. Germline-derived CDR1 and CDR2 are SGHRS and YFSETQ. The J segment lost 6 bases and the V segment lost 4 bases, leaving 10 bases of the junction unmatched. This CDR3 is built from 16 residues. The CDR3 DNA sequence: TGCGCCAGCAGCCGGTGGGACAGGGCCTCTTCCGGGGAGCTGTTTTTT. Amino acid sequence: CASSRWDRASSGELFF.

The chain uses TRBV20-1 and TRBJ2-7, with D possibly TRBD2 on 5 matching bases. V lost 3 bases, J lost 0 bases, and 21 bases lay in between. Germline values: CDR1 DFQATT, CDR2 SNEGSKA (reference sequence). CDR3 length: 17 amino acids. The CDR3 bases are TGCAGTGCTAGTTGGTGGAGCGGCCGAACCGACTCCTACGAGCAGTACTTC. The encoded protein is CSASWWSGRTDSYEQYF.

The chain is built from TRBV28 and TRBJ1-2; D perhaps matches TRBD1 (5 bases). The length of the CDR3 is 14 residues. Germline CDR1 MDHEN, CDR2 SYDVKM. V shed 7 bases and J shed 2 bases, with 14 bases lying between them. CDR3 DNA: TGTGCCAGCATTCTCTCTGGGGGGAACTATGGCTACACCTTC. This codes for CASILSGGNYGYTF.

This sequence joins TRBV5-1 and TRBJ1-2; possibly TRBD1 for D (5 bases). The CDR3 consists of 14 residues. The V end was cut by 0 bases, the J end by 1 base, with 7 bases between. CDR1 SGHRS and CDR2 YFSETQ come from the germline V gene. The CDR3 is CASSLGQYNYGYTF. CDR3 DNA sequence: TGCGCCAGCAGCTTGGGACAGTATAACTATGGCTACACCTTC. The full variable domain, its missing parts supplied by reference TRBV5-1 and TRBJ1-2, is KAGVTQTPRYLIKTRGQQVTLSCSPISGHRSVSWYQQTPGQGLQFLFEYFSETQRNKGNFPGRFSGRQFSNSRSEMNVSTLELGDSALYLCASSLGQYNYGYTFGSGTRLTVV.

The chain carries TRBV6-4 and TRBJ1-1; D is possibly TRBD1 (6 bases). Germline lookup yields CDR1 MRHNA and CDR2 SNTAGT. V lost 1 base to trimming and J lost 1 base, with 13 bases between them. The CDR3 extends over 16 amino acids. The CDR3 DNA reads as TGTGCCAGCAGTGACTTCCCGGGACACCCGAACACTGAAGCTTTCTTT. This gives the protein CASSDFPGHPNTEAFF.

This chain links TRBV29-1 with TRBJ1-2; D gene uncertain. Germline loops: CDR1 SQVTM, CDR2 ANQGSEA. Trimming cost V 4 bases and J 5 bases, with 14 bases left between them. The CDR3 loop spans 13 amino acids. CDR3 protein: CSVVASIPYGYTF. CDR3 nucleotide sequence: TGCAGCGTTGTGGCCTCAATCCCGTATGGCTACACCTTC.

The chain combines TRBV6-5 with TRBJ1-1; tentative D call: TRBD1 (6 bases). CDR1 and CDR2 from the germline V gene are MNHEY and SVGAGI. The germline V and J ends were trimmed by 6 bases and 5 bases, with 13 bases remaining between them. CDR3 size: 13 residues. CDR3 amino acids: CASRREGGTEAFF. The CDR3 coding sequence is TGTGCCAGCAGGAGGGAGGGGGGAACTGAAGCTTTCTTT.

The chain uses TRBV15 and TRBJ1-4; D not resolved. Germline V gene data show CDR1 as LNHNV and CDR2 as YYDKDF (reference sequence). There are 15 residues in the CDR3. With 1 base removed from V and 4 bases from J, the gap between germline ends came to 10 bases. The CDR3 region is CATSRGVQINEKLFF. In DNA, the CDR3 is TGTGCCACCAGCAGAGGGGTACAGATTAATGAAAAACTGTTTTTT.

V and J are TRBV7-2 and TRBJ1-3; D gene uncertain. Germline-derived CDR1 and CDR2 are SGHTA and FQGNSA. The CDR3 covers 11 residues. The V end lost 8 bases, the J end lost 5 bases, and 7 bases lay between the germline ends. As DNA, the CDR3 is TGTGCCAGCGGACTCAGAAACACCATATATTTT. It encodes CASGLRNTIYF.

As to this clone: Other DNA sequences of this sample code for an identical CDR3. The V gene is TRBV11-3, the J gene TRBJ2-1, with TRBD1 matching 12 bases. Germline V gene data show CDR1 as SGHNT and CDR2 as YENEEA. The CDR3 runs to 15 residues. Unmatched junction bases numbered 4, after V lost 5 bases and J lost 5 bases. This CDR3 reads CASSKGQGAHNEQFF. The DNA for the CDR3 is TGTGCCAGCAGCAAGGGACAGGGGGCACACAATGAGCAGTTCTTC.

The chain joins TRBV24-1 to TRBJ2-3; D gene uncertain. Trimming took off 5 bases at V and 6 bases at J, with 14 bases between the two ends. CDR1 and CDR2 (germline): KGHDR, SFDVKD. This CDR3 is built from 14 residues. CDR3 sequence (DNA): TGTGCCACCAGTGCTCCCTATAGCCTGGATACGCAGTATTTT. This codes for CATSAPYSLDTQYF.

The V and J genes are TRBV6-6 and TRBJ2-7; 9 nucleotides match TRBD2. V was pared by 5 bases and J by 5 bases, with 16 bases of the junction left unmatched. Germline lookup yields CDR1 MNHNY and CDR2 SVGAGI (reference sequence). The CDR3 covers 17 residues. The CDR3: CASSPPPASGDIHEQYF. CDR3 nucleotides: TGTGCCAGCAGTCCCCCCCCGGCTAGCGGGGACATCCACGAGCAGTACTTC.

This chain links TRBV6-5 with TRBJ2-7; a weak D match, TRBD2 (5 bases). Trimming removed 4 bases at V and 2 bases at J, with 15 bases between. CDR3 size: 15 residues. CDR1 and CDR2 from the germline V gene are MNHEY and SVGAGI. The chain's CDR3 is CASSSRETLPYEQYF. In DNA form, the CDR3 reads TGTGCCAGCAGTTCCCGGGAAACCTTGCCCTACGAGCAGTACTTC.

This clone has just a few counts. V gene TRBV5-1 combines with J gene TRBJ1-1, with D tentatively TRBD1 (6 bases). CDR3 length: 14 amino acids. V was cut by 4 bases and J by 2 bases, with 12 bases left in between. Germline V gene lookup returns CDR1 SGHRS and CDR2 YFSETQ. Written as DNA, the CDR3 is TGCGCCAGCAGCACCTTACAGGGAAACACTGAAGCTTTCTTT. It is translated as CASSTLQGNTEAFF.

Regarding this clone: This sample also contains other DNA sequences that code for the same CDR3. The chain links TRBV5-4 to TRBJ1-6; TRBD1 might be the D (6 bases). Trimming removed 0 bases from V and 7 bases from J, with 8 bases in between. The CDR3 is made up of 14 amino acids. Germline-derived CDR1 and CDR2 are SGHNT and YYREEE (reference sequence). CDR3 in amino acids: CASSLEQGNSPLHF. DNA of the CDR3: TGTGCCAGCAGCTTGGAACAGGGCAATTCACCCCTCCACTTT.

In its sample, this clone was seen once. This rearrangement joins TRBV6-6 to TRBJ2-7; D is ambiguous. Trimming shortened V by 5 bases and J by 3 bases, and 23 bases separated the two germline ends. The CDR3 has 17 residues. Germline assignment: CDR1 MNHNY and CDR2 SVGAGI (reference sequence). This CDR3 is CASSPYPRPRVSYEQYF. As DNA, the CDR3 is TGTGCCAGCAGTCCCTACCCCCGGCCACGGGTGAGCTACGAGCAGTACTTC.

The rearrangement links TRBV27 to TRBJ2-2, with D perhaps TRBD2 (5 bases). In germline, CDR1 is MNHEY, CDR2 SMNVEV (reference sequence). The CDR3 spans 12 residues. V gave up 5 bases and J gave up 5 bases, with 6 bases separating them. As DNA, the CDR3 is TGTGCCAGCAGTCGGGGAACCGGGGAGCTGTTTTTT. This gives the protein CASSRGTGELFF.

The chain is built from TRBV19 and TRBJ1-5, with 7 bases identical to TRBD1. J lost 9 bases, V lost 3 bases, and 14 bases had no gene match. CDR1 and CDR2 (germline): LNHDA, SQIVND (reference sequence). The CDR3 covers 16 residues. Here the CDR3 DNA reads TGTGCCAGTAGTATCGCATCACGGACAGGAGGGGGGCCCCAGCATTTT. Amino acids: CASSIASRTGGGPQHF.

J is TRBJ1-1 and V is TRBV30; TRBD1 aligns across 7 bases. The V segment lost 7 bases and the J segment 4 bases; nucleotides outside the gene matches: 6. Germline V lookup: CDR1 GTSNPN, CDR2 SVGIG (reference sequence). This CDR3 contains 12 residues. The DNA of the CDR3 is TGTGCCTCCGACAGGGTCAGCACTGAAGCTTTCTTT. Translated, it gives CASDRVSTEAFF.